The next 28 T cell receptor beta chains were all read from a single sample in a study of cytomegalovirus exposure and HLA in healthy donors (dated by TCRdb to about 2017). Library preparation was by the immunoSEQ multiplex PCR assay. A mixture of 60 forward primers for TCR Vbeta segments and 13 reverse primers for TCR Jbeta segments was used in the multiplex PCR. TCRdb mirrors the immuneACCESS table, restricted to in-frame sequences. Some clones are absent from its copies; in checked studies, under half trace to an unresolved V gene, and the reason for the others is unknown. The sample table holds about 120,000 clones, of which more than 60% were seen once. The ten largest clones capture under 3.5% of the sample. Source material: PBMCs. These receptors originate from a female donor in good health and CMV-seronegative.

The chain links TRBV11-1 to TRBJ2-1; 10 nucleotides align to TRBD1. Germline CDR1 and CDR2: SGHAT and FQDESV (reference sequence). This CDR3 has 16 amino acids. The ends lost 5 bases at V and 3 bases at J; junction bases unmatched: 7. CDR3 bases: TGTGCCAGCAGCCCGACAGGGGGCGCCCACTACAATGAGCAGTTCTTC. Residues: CASSPTGGAHYNEQFF.

This clone was counted once. The chain joins TRBV7-9 to TRBJ1-4; weak D call: TRBD1 (6 bases). V lost 5 bases to trimming and J lost 3 bases, with 16 bases between them. CDR3 size: 16 residues. Germline V gives CDR1 SEHNR, CDR2 FQNEAQ (reference sequence). CDR3 sequence reads: CASSPQGVRPNEKLFF. Written as DNA, the CDR3 is TGTGCCAGCAGCCCACAGGGAGTTAGACCTAATGAAAAACTGTTTTTT.

Remarks on this clone: This sample includes further DNA sequences coding for the same CDR3. V gene TRBV29-1 combines with J gene TRBJ1-4; D unresolved. Germline V gives CDR1 SQVTM, CDR2 ANQGSEA. This CDR3 has 15 amino acids. The DNA for the CDR3 is TGCAGTGCCTGTACCCGGTGGACGGGAGGAGGGAAACTGTTTTTT. Encoded protein: CSACTRWTGGGKLFF.

The chain carries TRBV9 and TRBJ2-2, with 7 bases lining up with TRBD1. V dropped 3 bases and J dropped 5; count of bases not matched to a gene: 4. The germline gives CDR1 SGDLS, CDR2 YYNGEE. The CDR3 is 14 residues long. CDR3 in amino acids: CASSAPGGTGELFF. The CDR3 DNA is TGTGCCAGCAGCGCCCCAGGGGGTACCGGGGAGCTGTTTTTT.

This chain links TRBV6-1 with TRBJ2-7; D not certain. Germline assignment: CDR1 MNHNS and CDR2 SASEGT. The germline V and J ends were trimmed by 3 bases and 3 bases, with 9 bases remaining between them. The CDR3 has 13 amino acids. CDR3 DNA: TGTGCCAGCAGTGATCTCCCAGACTACGAGCAGTACTTC. Protein product: CASSDLPDYEQYF.

The CDR3 is CASSLGASKNQPQHF. In nucleotides, the CDR3 is TGTGCCAGCAGTCTAGGGGCGAGTAAAAATCAGCCCCAGCATTTT. The gene calls are TRBV9 and TRBJ1-5; possibly TRBD1 for D (5 bases). Germline V lookup: CDR1 SGDLS, CDR2 YYNGEE. This CDR3 comprises 15 residues. Trimming removed 5 bases at V and 4 bases at J, with 16 bases between.

A note on this clone: One end of the junction fails to match germline, which may point to a read error. The chain has TRBV7-9 and TRBJ1-2; D is undetermined. CDR3 length: 13 residues. Germline CDR1 and CDR2: SEHNR and FQNEAQ (reference sequence). The CDR3, as DNA: TGTTCCAGCAGCTTAGGTCAGGTCTATGGCTACACCTTC. This translates into CSSSLGQVYGYTF.

The J gene is TRBJ2-3, the V gene TRBV29-1, with D perhaps matching TRBD1 (6 bases). Germline loops: CDR1 SQVTM, CDR2 ANQGSEA. V was pared by 7 bases and J by 2 bases, with 10 bases between. This CDR3 is built from 12 residues. The CDR3 nucleotides are TGCAGCGCCAAGGGGGTCACAGATACGCAGTATTTT. This gives the protein CSAKGVTDTQYF.

This chain connects TRBV29-1 to TRBJ2-1; 12 bases match TRBD2. This CDR3 region has 15 residues. Germline assignment: CDR1 SQVTM and CDR2 ANQGSEA. The junction had 6 bases not matched to a gene; V was cut back by 4 bases and J by 5 bases. CDR3 residues: CSVALAGGFDNEQFF. CDR3 nucleotides: TGCAGCGTTGCACTAGCGGGGGGCTTTGACAATGAGCAGTTCTTC.

The V call is TRBV7-2, the J call TRBJ2-4; TRBD1 aligns across 8 bases. The CDR3 consists of 16 residues. The germline V gene encodes CDR1 SGHTA and CDR2 FQGNSA. Losses at the gene ends were 1 base for V and 0 bases for J; bases not matched to a gene: 2. The DNA for the CDR3 is TGTGCCAGCAGCTTAGTAGGACAGGGAGCCAAAAACATTCAGTACTTC. Protein: CASSLVGQGAKNIQYF.

The chain employs TRBV5-6 and TRBJ2-1, with D unresolved. This CDR3 region has 13 residues. Trimming pared 1 base from V and 4 bases from J, leaving 6 bases between. Germline loops: CDR1 SGHDT, CDR2 YYEEEE. CDR3 sequence: CASSLRRYNEQFF. The CDR3 region has the DNA TGTGCCAGCAGCTTGCGCAGATACAATGAGCAGTTCTTC.

This chain joins TRBV30 and TRBJ2-7; tentatively, D is TRBD2 (6 bases). The CDR3 sequence is 13 residues long. V was cut by 5 bases and J by 3 bases, with 14 bases left in between. The germline CDR1 and CDR2 sequences are GTSNPN and SVGIG (reference sequence). CDR3 protein: CAWQKGGGYEQYF. The CDR3, as DNA: TGTGCCTGGCAAAAGGGAGGTGGCTACGAGCAGTACTTC.

CDR3 protein: CASSLAYEQYF. CDR3 nucleotides: TGTGCCAGCAGCTTAGCGTACGAGCAGTACTTC. The chain couples TRBV11-2 to TRBJ2-7; no reliable D call. The CDR3 consists of 11 residues. CDR1 is SGHAT, CDR2 FQNNGV, per germline. The V end was cut by 1 base, the J end by 4 bases, with 2 bases between.

DNA for the CDR3: TGTGCCAGCAGCTATCCCTCGGGTGTCTCCTTCCTGGGTTACGAGCAGTACTTC. Its translation is CASSYPSGVSFLGYEQYF. The chain has TRBV11-2 and TRBJ2-7; D remains unclear. Germline V gene data show CDR1 as SGHAT and CDR2 as FQNNGV. The V end lost 4 bases, the J end lost 4 bases, and 26 bases lay between the germline ends. The CDR3 loop spans 18 amino acids.

V and J are TRBV7-9 and TRBJ2-5, with TRBD1 matching over 7 bases. V gave up 5 bases and J gave up 2 bases; unmatched junction bases: 5. The CDR3 runs to 14 residues. CDR1 and CDR2 from the germline V gene are SEHNR and FQNEAQ (reference sequence). CDR3 nucleotides: TGTGCCAGCAGCCGAACGGGACAGCAAGAGACCCAGTACTTC. Its protein is CASSRTGQQETQYF.

The chain recombines TRBV4-1 with TRBJ2-2; 8 nucleotides agree with TRBD2. Germline assignment: CDR1 MGHRA and CDR2 YSYEKL. V trimming: 0 bases; J trimming: 7 bases; junction bases outside the gene matches: 7. The length of the CDR3 is 16 residues. CDR3 sequence (DNA): TGCGCCAGCAGCCAAGACCGGGGGGGCCTTGGCGGGGAGCTGTTTTTT. Translated, it gives CASSQDRGGLGGELFF.

The chain carries TRBV7-9 and TRBJ2-2; D remains ambiguous. Per germline, CDR1 SEHNR and CDR2 FQNEAQ (reference sequence). The CDR3 runs 16 residues. Trimming left V 5 bases short and J 0 bases short, with 13 bases between. This CDR3 reads CASSPERSANTGELFF. The DNA for the CDR3 is TGTGCCAGCAGCCCAGAGCGCAGCGCGAACACCGGGGAGCTGTTTTTT.

The chain links TRBV12-5 to TRBJ2-1, with TRBD2 matching over 8 bases. J was trimmed by 10 bases and V by 5 bases; bases with no gene match: 4. Per germline, CDR1 LGHNT and CDR2 FRNRAP. The CDR3 is made up of 12 amino acids. The CDR3 sequence is CASGVKRGEQFF. The DNA for the CDR3 is TGTGCTAGTGGTGTTAAGCGGGGGGAGCAGTTCTTC. Full variable domain (missing parts from reference TRBV12-5 and TRBJ2-1): DARVTQTPRHKVTEMGQEVTMRCQPILGHNTVFWYRQTMMQGLELLAYFRNRAPLDDSGMPKDRFSAEMPDATLATLKIQPSEPRDSAVYFCASGVKRGEQFFGPGTRLTVL.

The chain recombines TRBV2 with TRBJ1-4; a possible D gene is TRBD1 (5 bases). The CDR3 covers 13 residues. Germline CDR1 is SNHLY and CDR2 is FYNNEI. V was cut by 11 bases and J by 8 bases, with 18 bases left in between. This CDR3 reads CAGGSGRTEKLFF. CDR3 DNA: TGTGCCGGGGGGTCGGGACGAACGGAAAAACTGTTTTTT.

The V call is TRBV4-1, the J call TRBJ1-2; D remains unclear. V lost 0 bases and J lost 8, with 13 bases in between. This CDR3 comprises 14 residues. Germline lookup yields CDR1 MGHRA and CDR2 YSYEKL. The CDR3 nucleotides read TGCGCCAGCAGCCAAGATGCGTATAACCACGGCTACACCTTC. This sequence encodes CASSQDAYNHGYTF.

The chain carries TRBV2 and TRBJ1-3; 8 bases line up with TRBD1. Germline trimming cut 3 bases from V and 0 bases from J; bases unmatched to any gene: 4. Germline-derived CDR1 and CDR2 are SNHLY and FYNNEI. The CDR3 consists of 16 residues. CDR3 nucleotides: TGTGCCAGCAGTGAGGGGACAGGTGCCTCTGGAAACACCATATATTTT. Translated, it gives CASSEGTGASGNTIYF.

This sequence joins TRBV7-2 and TRBJ1-1; D not resolved. V was pared by 2 bases and J by 3 bases, with 4 bases between. The CDR3 consists of 12 residues. CDR1 and CDR2 (germline): SGHTA, FQGNSA. The CDR3 DNA is TGTGCCAGCAGCTTATTATACACTGAAGCTTTCTTT. This codes for CASSLLYTEAFF.

The J gene is TRBJ2-2, the V gene TRBV11-2; D ambiguous. The CDR3 has 16 amino acids. V was trimmed by 1 base and J by 1 base, leaving 10 bases between them. Germline V gives CDR1 SGHAT, CDR2 FQNNGV. The CDR3 loop is CASSLVHGVNTGELFF. The CDR3, as DNA: TGTGCCAGCAGCTTAGTTCACGGAGTGAACACCGGGGAGCTGTTTTTT. Looking up the rest from reference TRBV11-2 and TRBJ2-2 gives the full variable domain: EAGVAQSPRYKIIEKRQSVAFWCNPISGHATLYWYQQILGQGPKLLIQFQNNGVVDDSQLPKDRFSAERLKGVDSTLKIQPAKLEDSAVYLCASSLVHGVNTGELFFGEGSRLTVL.

The rearrangement joins TRBV7-2 to TRBJ2-2; TRBD2 matches 12 bases. V lost 5 bases and J lost 7; bases outside the gene matches: 11. Germline loops: CDR1 SGHTA, CDR2 FQGNSA. This CDR3 has 17 residues. CDR3 loop: CASSPRTSGARGGELFF. DNA of the CDR3: TGTGCCAGCAGCCCCCGGACTAGCGGGGCCCGGGGCGGGGAGCTGTTTTTT.

The chain has TRBV5-1 and TRBJ2-1; possibly TRBD1 for D (5 bases). Germline V gene sequence: CDR1 SGHRS, CDR2 YFSETQ. The CDR3 consists of 13 residues. V was shortened by 0 bases and J by 10 bases, with 11 bases between the two germline ends. The CDR3 protein is CASSLGQGREQFF. CDR3 DNA sequence: TGCGCCAGCAGCTTGGGGCAGGGAAGGGAGCAGTTCTTC.

This sequence joins TRBV5-1 and TRBJ1-5; D is ambiguous. V was cut by 0 bases and J by 4 bases, with 8 bases left in between. The CDR3 spans 14 residues. Germline CDR1 SGHRS, CDR2 YFSETQ. The CDR3 sequence is CASSLEGRNQPQHF. Here the CDR3 DNA reads TGCGCCAGCAGCTTGGAAGGGAGGAATCAGCCCCAGCATTTT.

V and J are TRBV11-2 and TRBJ2-1; 8 nucleotides match TRBD2. J lost 6 bases, V lost 4 bases, and 20 bases had no gene match. The V gene's germline CDR1 is SGHAT and CDR2 FQNNGV. CDR3 length: 19 residues. This CDR3 reads CASSSNIQLTGGHGNEQFF. Written as DNA, the CDR3 is TGTGCCAGCAGCTCAAACATACAGCTGACGGGGGGGCATGGCAATGAGCAGTTCTTC.

This rearrangement joins TRBV5-4 to TRBJ2-3; D is ambiguous. The germline CDR1 and CDR2 sequences are SGHNT and YYREEE (reference sequence). The CDR3 consists of 15 residues. The V gene lost 0 bases and the J gene lost 1 base, with 9 bases spanning the gap. The CDR3 sequence: CASSLGTFRTDTQYF. In nucleotides, the CDR3 is TGTGCCAGCAGCTTGGGCACTTTTCGCACAGATACGCAGTATTTT.